The 23 T cell receptor beta chains in this list originate from one sample, sequenced in a study of cytotoxic CD8 clonotypes in ibrutinib-treated CLL (dated by TCRdb to about 2021). Receptor amplification or capture employed the immunoSEQ multiplex PCR assay. The table comes from immuneACCESS by way of TCRdb, which keeps in-frame sequences with V and J called. Part of the clones is missing from these tables; in studies checked, under half for an unresolved V gene and the rest for unknown reasons. This sample holds over 70,000 clones; 86% were observed only once. The ten largest clones add up to less than 6.5% of the sample. The material was PBMCs, obtained before ibrutinib treatment. These receptors all come from a human donor with chronic lymphocytic leukemia.

The chain combines TRBV4-2 with TRBJ1-4; D remains unclear. Germline-derived CDR1 and CDR2 are LGHNA and YNFKEQ. CDR3 length: 17 amino acids. The V gene lost 4 bases and the J gene lost 0 bases, with 15 bases spanning the gap. The CDR3 nucleotides are TGTGCCAGCAGCCTGACTCGGACGGGAGCAACTAATGAAAAACTGTTTTTT. Translated: CASSLTRTGATNEKLFF.

The chain is built from TRBV6-1 and TRBJ2-2, with TRBD2 matching 9 bases. V lost 6 bases, J lost 1 base, and 3 bases stayed unmatched. The CDR3 sequence is 15 residues long. Looked up from germline, CDR1 is MNHNS and CDR2 is SASEGT. CDR3 loop: CASRGAGGNTGELFF. CDR3 sequence (DNA): TGTGCCAGCAGGGGAGCGGGAGGGAACACCGGGGAGCTGTTTTTT.

The V call is TRBV9, the J call TRBJ2-2; TRBD2 aligns across 10 bases. Trimming at V came to 3 bases and at J to 7 bases, leaving 6 bases not matched to a gene. This CDR3 has 15 residues. Germline CDR1 SGDLS, CDR2 YYNGEE. The CDR3 reads CASSELAGVSGELFF. The CDR3 coding sequence is TGTGCCAGCAGCGAGCTAGCGGGAGTAAGCGGGGAGCTGTTTTTT.

In DNA form, the CDR3 reads TGCGCCAGCAGCGGCCGGGACAGGGCCCTTGAGCAGTACTTC. As protein: CASSGRDRALEQYF. The chain combines TRBV5-1 with TRBJ2-7; 9 nucleotides agree with TRBD1. Per germline, CDR1 SGHRS and CDR2 YFSETQ. V shed 4 bases and J 7 bases; nucleotides not matched to a gene: 9. This CDR3 has 14 amino acids.

This chain joins TRBV13 and TRBJ2-7, with D perhaps matching TRBD1 or TRBD2 (7 bases each). CDR1 PRHDT and CDR2 FYEKMQ come from the germline V gene (reference sequence). The CDR3 has 16 residues. V dropped 5 bases and J dropped 4 bases, with 21 bases sitting between them. The CDR3: CASSPGGGVGLYEQYF. In nucleotides, the CDR3 is TGTGCCAGCAGCCCAGGGGGGGGAGTAGGTCTATACGAGCAGTACTTC.

The chain is built from TRBV7-3 and TRBJ2-1; TRBD2 agrees at 10 bases. This CDR3 has 15 amino acids. Germline V gene data show CDR1 as SGHTA and CDR2 as FQGTGA. With V trimmed by 5 bases and J by 3 bases, 4 bases remained unmatched. The CDR3 here is CASSRRLAGYNEQFF. The CDR3 DNA sequence: TGTGCCAGCAGCCGCCGACTAGCGGGCTACAATGAGCAGTTCTTC.

The chain employs TRBV19 and TRBJ1-2; D is unclear. The CDR3 sequence is 14 residues long. V dropped 2 bases and J dropped 3 bases, with 10 bases sitting between them. The germline V gene has CDR1 LNHDA and CDR2 SQIVND (reference sequence). The CDR3 nucleotides read TGTGCCAGTAGTATACAGTTGAGGGACTATGGCTACACCTTC. Translated, it gives CASSIQLRDYGYTF.

The chain joins TRBV28 to TRBJ2-1; TRBD2 matches 9 bases. Germline CDR1 is MDHEN and CDR2 is SYDVKM. CDR3 size: 15 residues. The trim removed 1 base at V and 4 bases at J, leaving 2 bases unmatched. The CDR3 DNA is TGTGCCAGCAGTTTATTGCGGGAGGGATACAATGAGCAGTTCTTC. Protein product: CASSLLREGYNEQFF.

This chain uses TRBV19 with TRBJ2-7, with 7 bases fitting TRBD1. Germline CDR1 is LNHDA and CDR2 is SQIVND (reference sequence). The trim removed 5 bases at V and 5 bases at J, leaving 9 bases unmatched. The CDR3 sequence is 14 residues long. This CDR3 reads CASSRKDRSDEQYF. CDR3 bases: TGTGCCAGTAGTCGAAAGGACAGGTCAGACGAGCAGTACTTC.

The J gene is TRBJ2-7, the V gene TRBV19; 8 positions agree with TRBD1. From germline, CDR1 is LNHDA and CDR2 SQIVND (reference sequence). V lost 5 bases, J lost 2 bases, and 2 bases stayed unmatched. This CDR3 comprises 13 residues. The CDR3 sequence: CASSAGQAYEQYF. The CDR3 DNA follows: TGTGCCAGTAGTGCGGGACAGGCCTACGAGCAGTACTTC.

The V call is TRBV30, the J call TRBJ1-5; D is possibly TRBD1 (5 bases). V lost 2 bases and J 1 base, leaving 12 bases between the germline ends. Per the germline V gene, CDR1 is GTSNPN and CDR2 is SVGIG (reference sequence). The CDR3 extends over 15 amino acids. The CDR3 loop is CAWSQARGSNQPQHF. The CDR3 bases are TGTGCCTGGAGTCAAGCAAGGGGAAGCAATCAGCCCCAGCATTTT. The entire variable domain, with the rest obtained from reference TRBV30 and TRBJ1-5, is as follows: SQTIHQWPATLVQPVGSPLSLECTVEGTSNPNLYWYRQAAGRGLQLLFYSVGIGQISSEVPQNLSASRPQDRQFILSSKKLLLSDSGFYLCAWSQARGSNQPQHFGDGTRLSIL.

V is TRBV5-1 and J is TRBJ2-5; 9 positions agree with TRBD1. Germline lookup yields CDR1 SGHRS and CDR2 YFSETQ. V shed 4 bases and J 2 bases; nucleotides not matched to a gene: 9. The CDR3 length is 16 residues. The DNA of the CDR3 is TGCGCCAGCAGCCCAGCGACAGGGGGATTACAAGAGACCCAGTACTTC. Its translation: CASSPATGGLQETQYF.

V usage is TRBV27 and J usage is TRBJ1-5; TRBD1 might be the D (5 bases). Between the trimmed V and J ends, which lost 5 bases and 6 bases, there was a span of 11 bases. This CDR3 contains 13 residues. From germline, CDR1 is MNHEY and CDR2 SMNVEV (reference sequence). The CDR3 reads CASSPGFPQPQHF. Written as DNA, the CDR3 is TGTGCCAGCAGTCCAGGGTTCCCTCAGCCCCAGCATTTT.

J is TRBJ2-7 and V is TRBV11-2; 13 bases map to TRBD2. Germline assignment: CDR1 SGHAT and CDR2 FQNNGV. CDR3 length: 15 residues. After removal of 4 bases from V and 5 bases from J, the junction contained 5 bases not matched to a gene. CDR3 in DNA: TGTGCCAGCAGCTCCGAGACTAGCGGGAGGCACGAGCAGTACTTC. Amino acid sequence: CASSSETSGRHEQYF. Filled out from reference TRBV11-2 and TRBJ2-7, the complete variable domain reads EAGVAQSPRYKIIEKRQSVAFWCNPISGHATLYWYQQILGQGPKLLIQFQNNGVVDDSQLPKDRFSAERLKGVDSTLKIQPAKLEDSAVYLCASSSETSGRHEQYFGPGTRLTVT.

This chain joins TRBV6-7 and TRBJ2-6; 8 nucleotides line up with TRBD2. TRBV6-7 is treated as an ORF (open reading frame) with a function not yet certain. The ends lost 5 bases at V and 4 bases at J; junction bases unmatched: 19. The CDR3 has 20 amino acids. Written as DNA, the CDR3 is TGTGCCAGCAGTCGGGCGGGTCATGGCGGGAGGTCCGGAGGGGCCAACGTCCTGACTTTC. Its protein product is CASSRAGHGGRSGGANVLTF.

The V call is TRBV25-1, the J call TRBJ2-1, with 11 nucleotides matching TRBD2. V shed 4 bases, J shed 4 bases, and the junction held 6 bases outside the gene matches. Per the germline V gene, CDR1 is MGHDK and CDR2 is SYGVNS. The length of the CDR3 is 16 residues. The CDR3, as DNA: TGTGCCAGCAGTGGAAGGACTAGCGGGTCATACAATGAGCAGTTCTTC. This sequence encodes CASSGRTSGSYNEQFF.

J is TRBJ1-2 and V is TRBV7-2; weak D call: TRBD1 (6 bases). Germline CDR1 and CDR2: SGHTA and FQGNSA. V was trimmed by 4 bases and J by 8 bases, leaving 14 bases between them. The CDR3 has 13 amino acids. The CDR3 loop is CASSWRQDGGYTF. Written as DNA, the CDR3 is TGTGCCAGCAGCTGGCGACAGGACGGAGGCTACACCTTC.

V and J are TRBV28 and TRBJ1-1; D is perhaps TRBD1 (6 bases). The CDR3 is 20 amino acids. V was pared by 3 bases and J by 0 bases, with 26 bases between. Germline values: CDR1 MDHEN, CDR2 SYDVKM. The CDR3 spells CASSFSNREPRTKMNTEAFF. For the CDR3, the DNA is TGTGCCAGCAGTTTCTCGAACAGGGAACCAAGGACAAAGATGAACACTGAAGCTTTCTTT.

This chain links TRBV7-3 with TRBJ2-2; the D gene is possibly TRBD2 (5 bases). The germline gives CDR1 SGHTA, CDR2 FQGTGA. V lost 5 bases to trimming and J lost 5 bases, with 12 bases between them. The CDR3 runs to 14 residues. The CDR3 DNA follows: TGTGCCAGCAGCCGGGGAGCTCGAACCGGGGAGCTGTTTTTT. Encoded protein: CASSRGARTGELFF.

The V gene is TRBV18, the J gene TRBJ2-7; 7 bases line up with TRBD2. CDR1 and CDR2 (germline): KGHSH, LQKENI. The CDR3 has 20 amino acids. The ends lost 0 bases at V and 3 bases at J; junction bases unmatched: 20. This CDR3 is CASSPPGVRRWGGTNYEQYF. Written as DNA, the CDR3 is TGTGCCAGCTCACCACCGGGAGTCCGCCGGTGGGGCGGGACTAACTACGAGCAGTACTTC. Using reference TRBV18 and TRBJ2-7 for the parts outside the CDR3, the full variable domain is NAGVMQNPRHLVRRRGQEARLRCSPMKGHSHVYWYRQLPEEGLKFMVYLQKENIIDESGMPKERFSAEFPKEGPSILRIQQVVRGDSAAYFCASSPPGVRRWGGTNYEQYFGPGTRLTVT.

The rearrangement links TRBV5-1 to TRBJ1-1; unclear D gene. The CDR3 is 16 amino acids. CDR1 is SGHRS and CDR2 is YFSETQ in the germline V gene. V lost 5 bases to trimming and J lost 3 bases, with 20 bases between them. CDR3 DNA: TGCGCCAGCAGTGATTTGGCCCGGGGAGGCGACACTGAAGCTTTCTTT. Translation: CASSDLARGGDTEAFF.

The genes are TRBV4-3 and TRBJ2-3; 9 positions match TRBD1. V lost 1 base to trimming and J lost 1 base; unmatched junction nucleotides: 9. The CDR3 totals 18 residues. Germline V lookup: CDR1 LGHNA, CDR2 YSLEER. The CDR3 DNA is TGCGCCAGCAGCCAAGCGCTGCGGACAGGGGTTCGCACAGATACGCAGTATTTT. Translating gives CASSQALRTGVRTDTQYF.

The V and J genes are TRBV4-1 and TRBJ2-2; possibly TRBD2 for D (6 bases). This CDR3 spans 14 amino acids. Germline CDR1 is MGHRA and CDR2 is YSYEKL. V was trimmed by 0 bases and J by 6 bases, leaving 8 bases between them. The CDR3 bases are TGCGCCAGCAGCCAAGAGCCGGGGGCCGGGGAGCTGTTTTTT. Amino acid sequence: CASSQEPGAGELFF.